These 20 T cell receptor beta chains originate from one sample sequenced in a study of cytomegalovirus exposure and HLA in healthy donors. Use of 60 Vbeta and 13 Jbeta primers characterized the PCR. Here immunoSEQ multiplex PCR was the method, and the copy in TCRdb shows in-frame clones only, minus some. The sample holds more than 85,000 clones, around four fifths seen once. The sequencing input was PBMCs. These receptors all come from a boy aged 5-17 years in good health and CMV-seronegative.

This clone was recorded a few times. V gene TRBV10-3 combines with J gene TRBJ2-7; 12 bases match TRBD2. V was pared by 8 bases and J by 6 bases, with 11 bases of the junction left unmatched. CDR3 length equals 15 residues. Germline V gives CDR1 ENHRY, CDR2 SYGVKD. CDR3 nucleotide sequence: TGTGCCATCGGATCTAGCGGGGGGGCTCTCTTCGAGCAGTACTTC. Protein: CAIGSSGGALFEQYF.

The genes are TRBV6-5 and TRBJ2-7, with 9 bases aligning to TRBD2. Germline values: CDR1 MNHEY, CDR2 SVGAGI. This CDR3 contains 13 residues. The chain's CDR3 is CASAGGRGFEQYF. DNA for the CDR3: TGTGCTAGTGCGGGCGGGAGGGGGTTCGAGCAGTACTTC.

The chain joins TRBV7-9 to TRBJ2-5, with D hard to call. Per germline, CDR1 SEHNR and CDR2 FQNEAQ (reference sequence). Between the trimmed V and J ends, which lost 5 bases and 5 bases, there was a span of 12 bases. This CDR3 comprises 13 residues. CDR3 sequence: CASSPQARETQYF. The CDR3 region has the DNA TGTGCCAGCAGCCCCCAGGCCCGGGAGACCCAGTACTTC.

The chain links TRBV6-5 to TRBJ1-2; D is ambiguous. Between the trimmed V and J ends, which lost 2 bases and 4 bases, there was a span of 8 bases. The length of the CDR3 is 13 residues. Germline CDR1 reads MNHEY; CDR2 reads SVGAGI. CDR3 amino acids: CASSYGDIYGYTF. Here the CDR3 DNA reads TGTGCCAGCAGTTACGGTGACATCTATGGCTACACCTTC.

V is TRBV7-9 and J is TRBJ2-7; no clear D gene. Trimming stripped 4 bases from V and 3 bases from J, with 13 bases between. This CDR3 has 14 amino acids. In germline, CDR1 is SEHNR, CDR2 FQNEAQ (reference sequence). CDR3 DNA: TGTGCCAGCAGCTACATCACAAACGACTACGAGCAGTACTTC. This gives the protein CASSYITNDYEQYF. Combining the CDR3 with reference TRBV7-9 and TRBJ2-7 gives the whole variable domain DTGVSQNPRHKITKRGQNVTFRCDPISEHNRLYWYRQTLGQGPEFLTYFQNEAQLEKSRLLSDRFSAERPKGSFSTLEIQRTEQGDSAMYLCASSYITNDYEQYFGPGTRLTVT.

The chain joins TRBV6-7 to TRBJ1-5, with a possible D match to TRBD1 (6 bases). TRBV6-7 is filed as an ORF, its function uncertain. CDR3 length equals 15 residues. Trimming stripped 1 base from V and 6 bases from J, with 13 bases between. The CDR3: CASSYYTGIPQPQHF. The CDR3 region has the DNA TGTGCCAGCAGTTACTATACAGGGATCCCTCAGCCCCAGCATTTT.

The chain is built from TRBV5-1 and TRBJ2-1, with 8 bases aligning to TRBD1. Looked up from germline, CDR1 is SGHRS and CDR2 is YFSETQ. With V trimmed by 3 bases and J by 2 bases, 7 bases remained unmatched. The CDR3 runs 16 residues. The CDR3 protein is CASSSIPGQAYNEQFF. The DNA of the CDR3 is TGCGCCAGCAGCTCTATACCGGGACAGGCCTACAATGAGCAGTTCTTC.

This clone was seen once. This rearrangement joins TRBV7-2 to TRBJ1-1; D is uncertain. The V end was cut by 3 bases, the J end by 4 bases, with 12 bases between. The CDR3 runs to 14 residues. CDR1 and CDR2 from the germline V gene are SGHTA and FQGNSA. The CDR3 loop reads CASSLAGAGTEAFF. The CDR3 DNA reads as TGTGCCAGCAGCTTGGCCGGCGCGGGCACTGAAGCTTTCTTT. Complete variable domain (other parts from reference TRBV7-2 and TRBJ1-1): GAGVSQSPSNKVTEKGKDVELRCDPISGHTALYWYRQSLGQGLEFLIYFQGNSAPDKSGLPSDRFSAERTGGSVSTLTIQRTQQEDSAVYLCASSLAGAGTEAFFGQGTRLTVV.

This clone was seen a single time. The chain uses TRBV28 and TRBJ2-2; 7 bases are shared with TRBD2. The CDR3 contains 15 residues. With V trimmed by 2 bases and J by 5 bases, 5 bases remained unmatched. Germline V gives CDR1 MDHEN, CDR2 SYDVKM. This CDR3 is CASSLGAGGTGELFF. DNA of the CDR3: TGTGCCAGCAGTTTAGGTGCCGGGGGGACCGGGGAGCTGTTTTTT. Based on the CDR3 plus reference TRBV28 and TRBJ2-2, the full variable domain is DVKVTQSSRYLVKRTGEKVFLECVQDMDHENMFWYRQDPGLGLRLIYFSYDVKMKEKGDIPEGYSVSREKKERFSLILESASTNQTSMYLCASSLGAGGTGELFFGEGSRLTVL.

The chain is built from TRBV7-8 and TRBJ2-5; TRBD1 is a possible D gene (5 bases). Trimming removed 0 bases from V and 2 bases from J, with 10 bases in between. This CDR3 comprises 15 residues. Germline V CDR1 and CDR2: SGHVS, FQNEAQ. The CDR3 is CASSLAWGPQETQYF. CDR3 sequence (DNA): TGTGCCAGCAGCTTAGCGTGGGGCCCTCAAGAGACCCAGTACTTC.

CDR3 loop: CASSTGYEQYF. CDR3 sequence (DNA): TGTGCCAGCAGTACAGGGTACGAGCAGTACTTC. This chain uses TRBV27 with TRBJ2-7; TRBD1 is a possible D gene (6 bases). Per germline, CDR1 MNHEY and CDR2 SMNVEV (reference sequence). With 5 bases removed from V and 4 bases from J, the gap between germline ends came to 6 bases. The CDR3 loop spans 11 amino acids.

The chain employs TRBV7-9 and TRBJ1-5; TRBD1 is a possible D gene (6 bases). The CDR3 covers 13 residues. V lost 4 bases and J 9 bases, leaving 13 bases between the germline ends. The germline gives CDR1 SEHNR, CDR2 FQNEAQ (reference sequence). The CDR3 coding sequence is TGTGCCAGCAGCTCGACAGGTTCAAGGCCCCAGCATTTT. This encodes CASSSTGSRPQHF.

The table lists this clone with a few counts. DNA of the CDR3: TGCAGCGTTGGACAGGGGGGTCAGCCCCAGCATTTT. It specifies CSVGQGGQPQHF. The V call is TRBV29-1, the J call TRBJ1-5; TRBD1 aligns across 9 bases. J lost 6 bases, V lost 4 bases, and 1 base had no gene match. CDR1 and CDR2 from the germline V gene are SQVTM and ANQGSEA. The CDR3 sequence is 12 residues long.

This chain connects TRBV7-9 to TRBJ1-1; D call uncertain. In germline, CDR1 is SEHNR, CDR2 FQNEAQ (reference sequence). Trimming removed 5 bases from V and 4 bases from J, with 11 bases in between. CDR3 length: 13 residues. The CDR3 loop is CASSPELGTEAFF. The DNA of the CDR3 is TGTGCCAGCAGCCCTGAGCTTGGCACTGAAGCTTTCTTT.

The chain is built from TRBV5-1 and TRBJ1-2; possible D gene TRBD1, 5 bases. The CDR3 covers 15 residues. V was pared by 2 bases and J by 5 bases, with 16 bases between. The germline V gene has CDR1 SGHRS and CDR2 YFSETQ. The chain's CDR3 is CASSFPGTDYYGYTF. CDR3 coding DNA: TGCGCCAGCAGCTTCCCCGGGACGGACTATTATGGCTACACCTTC.

The CDR3 spells CAWSRDKVHNYGYTF. The CDR3 region has the DNA TGTGCCTGGAGTCGGGACAAGGTCCATAACTATGGCTACACCTTC. The chain employs TRBV30 and TRBJ1-2; the D gene is possibly TRBD1 (6 bases). The CDR3 has 15 residues. V was cut by 2 bases and J by 1 base, with 14 bases left in between. Germline-derived CDR1 and CDR2 are GTSNPN and SVGIG (reference sequence).

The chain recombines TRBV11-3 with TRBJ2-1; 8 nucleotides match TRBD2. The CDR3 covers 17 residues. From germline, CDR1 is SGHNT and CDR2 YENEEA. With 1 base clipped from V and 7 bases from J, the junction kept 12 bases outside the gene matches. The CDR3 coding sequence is TGTGCCAGCAGCTTAGGGGGCGGCTTCTCGGGAGGGAATGAGCAGTTCTTC. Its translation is CASSLGGGFSGGNEQFF.

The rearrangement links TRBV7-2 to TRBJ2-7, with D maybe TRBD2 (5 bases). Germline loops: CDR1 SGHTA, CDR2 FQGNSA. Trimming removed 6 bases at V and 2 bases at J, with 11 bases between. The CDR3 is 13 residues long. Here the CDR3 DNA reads TGTGCCAGCAGAATAGCGATTACCTACGAGCAGTACTTC. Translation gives CASRIAITYEQYF.

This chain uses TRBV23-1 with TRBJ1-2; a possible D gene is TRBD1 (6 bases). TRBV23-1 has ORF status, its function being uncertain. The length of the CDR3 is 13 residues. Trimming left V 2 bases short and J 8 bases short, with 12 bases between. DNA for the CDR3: TGCGCCAGCAGTCAACCGAGGGGGGGCGGCTACACCTTC. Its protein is CASSQPRGGGYTF.

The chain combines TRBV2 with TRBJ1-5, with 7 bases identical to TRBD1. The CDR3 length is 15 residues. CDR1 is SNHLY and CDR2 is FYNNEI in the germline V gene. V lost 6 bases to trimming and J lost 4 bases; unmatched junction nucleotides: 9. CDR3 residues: CASRDTGVGNQPQHF. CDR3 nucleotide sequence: TGTGCCAGCAGAGACACAGGGGTGGGTAATCAGCCCCAGCATTTT.